This TCR beta chain is from a study of beta chain features in type 1 diabetes. Overall study results and limits: Naive, central memory and Treg TCRB repertoires seemed to resemble each other more closely in patients than they did in healthy donors. Any role of HLA type in TCRB rearrangement remained unresolved here.

The length of the CDR3 is 14 residues. Trimming took 1 base from V and 5 from J; bases not matched to a gene: 2. Germline CDR1 SGHRS, CDR2 YFSETQ. As for this clone: The antigen remains unidentified.

Reverse transcription of all isolated RNA meant that expressed TCRB transcripts were sequenced. Stem cell-like memory T cell samples averaged about 1.01 million immunoSEQ reads each. Using immunoSEQ multiplex PCR, the repertoire was profiled, and TCRdb retains in-frame clones only, with some absent. In the table there are tens of thousands of clones, under 35% of which are singletons. Sequences were obtained from stem cell memory CD4+ T cells from blood. The TCR originated in a young woman in good health. V gene TRBV5-1 combines with J gene TRBJ1-4, with TRBD1 matching over 7 bases. Here the CDR3 reads CASSLQQGNEKLFF. CDR3 bases: TGCGCCAGCAGCTTGCAACAGGGGAATGAAAAACTGTTTTTT.